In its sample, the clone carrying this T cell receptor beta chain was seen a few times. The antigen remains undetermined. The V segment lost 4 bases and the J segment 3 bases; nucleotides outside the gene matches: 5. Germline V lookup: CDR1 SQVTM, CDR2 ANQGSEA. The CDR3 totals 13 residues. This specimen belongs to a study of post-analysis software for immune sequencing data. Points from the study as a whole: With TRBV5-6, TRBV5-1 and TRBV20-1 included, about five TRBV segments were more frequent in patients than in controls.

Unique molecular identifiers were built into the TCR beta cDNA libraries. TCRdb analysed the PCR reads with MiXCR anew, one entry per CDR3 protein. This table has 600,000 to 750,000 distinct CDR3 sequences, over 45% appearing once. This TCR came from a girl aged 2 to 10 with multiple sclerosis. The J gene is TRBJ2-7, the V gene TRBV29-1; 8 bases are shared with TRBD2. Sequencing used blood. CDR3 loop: CSVASLAGYEQYF. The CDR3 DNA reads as TGCAGCGTTGCTTCCCTAGCGGGCTACGAGCAGTACTTC.